This is a list of T cell receptor beta chains from one sample in a study of CD8+CD57+ T cells in acquired aplastic anemia. Via MiXCR, TCRdb re-called the reads, giving one row per CDR3 protein. The sample includes hundreds of thousands of distinct CDR3 sequences, 60% to 80% of them seen just once. The source material was sorted CD4+, CD8+, or CD8+CD57+ T cells (not recorded which) from PBMCs. The receptor source for this set is a human donor in good health, serving as a control. CDR3s include the opening cysteine and the closing phenylalanine or tryptophan. Each record gives: clone size, D gene, V gene, J gene, CDR3 protein, CDR3 DNA. A D gene is named only where the DNA matches it firmly. Size values are once, few and many counts, or a class for expanded clones, and some rows have none.

once	.	TRBV5-1	TRBJ2-3	CASSGDFTDTQYF	TGCGCCAGCAGCGGGGACTTCACAGATACGCAGTATTTT
many	.	TRBV7-2	TRBJ1-1	CASSTSGDTEAFF	TGTGCCAGCAGCACCTCAGGGGACACTGAAGCTTTCTTT
.	TRBD1	TRBV11-2	TRBJ2-2	CASSFLPGTDTGELFF	TGTGCCAGCAGCTTTCTCCCCGGGACAGACACCGGGGAGCTGTTTTTT
few	.	TRBV19	TRBJ1-5	CASIGGYAQPQHF	TGTGCCAGTATTGGGGGGTACGCTCAGCCCCAGCATTTT
.	TRBD2	TRBV10-3	TRBJ2-7	CAISGGAREQYF	TGTGCCATTAGCGGGGGGGCCCGCGAGCAGTACTTC
.	TRBD1	TRBV9	TRBJ1-5	CASSADGQVSQPQHF	TGTGCCAGCAGCGCCGACGGACAGGTTAGTCAGCCCCAGCATTTT
.	TRBD1	TRBV2	TRBJ1-1	CASSIDRVGNTEAFF	TGTGCCAGCAGTATCGACAGGGTGGGAAACACTGAAGCTTTCTTT
.	.	TRBV29-1	TRBJ1-2	CSVDGGIGVLGGYTF	TGCAGCGTTGACGGGGGGATTGGCGTTTTGGGAGGCTACACCTTC
.	.	TRBV6-4	TRBJ1-4	CATSVGQGPNEKLFF	TGTGCCACCAGTGTGGGGCAGGGACCTAATGAAAAACTGTTTTTT
.	TRBD1	TRBV15	TRBJ2-5	CATSGTGTADTGEETQYF	TGTGCCACCAGCGGAACCGGGACAGCCGACACCGGGGAAGAGACCCAGTACTTC
many	.	TRBV9	TRBJ1-1	CASSVGEGEAFF	TGTGCCAGCAGCGTAGGGGAGGGGGAAGCTTTCTTT
.	.	TRBV19	TRBJ1-5	CASSIVNRGSNQPQHF	TGTGCCAGTAGTATAGTAAATAGGGGTAGCAATCAGCCCCAGCATTTT
few	.	TRBV25-1	TRBJ1-6	CASSLGVGSPLHF	TGTGCCAGCAGTCTCGGGGTTGGGTCACCCCTCCACTTT
.	TRBD1	TRBV7-4	TRBJ1-5	CASSSGTGQGPTGTQHF	TGTGCCAGCAGCTCGGGGACAGGGCAGGGACCCACAGGGACCCAGCATTTT
.	.	TRBV10-3	TRBJ2-5	CAISEPMQGLKTQYF	TGTGCCATCAGTGAGCCGATGCAGGGATTGAAGACGCAGTACTTC
.	TRBD1	TRBV20-1	TRBJ1-3	CSARILGQALYF	TGCAGCGCTCGAATATTGGGACAGGCGTTATATTTT
once	.	TRBV5-1	TRBJ2-1	CASSWSGPSPGNEQFF	TGCGCCAGCAGCTGGTCGGGTCCTAGTCCGGGCAATGAGCAGTTCTTC
.	.	TRBV9	TRBJ2-1	CASSVDRNNEQFF	TGTGCCAGCAGCGTAGACAGGAACAATGAGCAGTTCTTC
.	.	TRBV5-4	TRBJ1-2	CASSQHSHYTF	TGTGCCAGCAGCCAACATTCTCACTACACCTTC
few	.	TRBV19	TRBJ1-2	CASSIGGLYGYTF	TGTGCCAGTAGTATAGGGGGATTGTATGGCTACACCTTC
.	TRBD1	TRBV5-8	TRBJ1-5	CASSWGQGIIEPQHF	TGTGCCAGCAGCTGGGGACAGGGGATAATAGAGCCCCAGCATTTT
many	TRBD1	TRBV12-3/TRBV12-4	TRBJ1-4	CASSSLRGQGSEKLFF	TGTGCCAGCAGTTCCCTCCGGGGACAGGGGTCTGAAAAACTGTTTTTT
many	TRBD1	TRBV7-2	TRBJ1-1	CASGNRGGATEAFF	TGTGCCAGCGGAAACAGGGGGGGTGCCACTGAAGCTTTCTTT
.	.	TRBV7-8	TRBJ1-1	CASSRSTGNAEDFF	TGTGCCAGCAGCAGATCGACGGGGAACGCTGAAGATTTCTTT
.	.	TRBV14	TRBJ1-5	CASSLTGSQTQPQHF	TGTGCCAGCAGCCTGACAGGATCACAGACGCAGCCCCAGCATTTT
many	TRBD2	TRBV12-3/TRBV12-4	TRBJ2-2	CASSLTPGGGELFF	TGTGCCAGCAGTTTAACCCCGGGGGGCGGGGAGCTGTTTTTT
.	.	TRBV20-1	TRBJ1-2	CGARDLKGSDGYTF	TGCGGTGCTAGAGATCTAAAGGGGTCAGATGGCTACACCTTC
.	.	TRBV29-1	TRBJ1-1	CSVAGSWGTEAFF	TGCAGCGTTGCGGGATCCTGGGGCACTGAAGCTTTCTTT
.	.	TRBV5-4	TRBJ1-1	CASSLGGSGTEAFF	TGTGCCAGCAGCTTGGGGGGCTCGGGGACTGAAGCTTTCTTT